Following are 18 T cell receptor beta chains from one sample sequenced in a study of radiotherapy plus CTLA-4 blockade in lung cancer. Sequenced by immunoSEQ multiplex PCR; TCRdb stores in-frame clones only, minus some. The sample carries roughly 45,000 clones, about 70% recorded once. The specimen comprised peripheral blood, sampled from a patient treated with radiotherapy plus ipilimumab. Receptor source: a human donor with non-small cell lung cancer who had a partial response to radiotherapy plus ipilimumab.

The V call is TRBV7-3, the J call TRBJ1-1, with TRBD1 as a possible D gene (5 bases). CDR1 and CDR2 from the germline V gene are SGHTA and FQGTGA. V was cut by 5 bases and J by 10 bases, with 26 bases left in between. The CDR3 runs 16 residues. CDR3 bases: TGTGCCAGCAGCGCCGCCGCCGGGCCAGGGCAGTCAGTAGCTTTCTTT. This translates into CASSAAAGPGQSVAFF.

The gene calls are TRBV27 and TRBJ2-1, with a possible D match to TRBD2 (5 bases). CDR3 length: 12 amino acids. Germline loops: CDR1 MNHEY, CDR2 SMNVEV (reference sequence). Trimming took 3 bases from V and 14 from J, leaving 14 bases between them. CDR3 sequence reads: CASSFLERVEFF. The CDR3 coding sequence is TGTGCCAGCAGTTTTCTTGAGAGGGTTGAGTTCTTC.

This chain joins TRBV5-1 and TRBJ1-5; 8 nucleotides agree with TRBD1. There are 15 residues in the CDR3. The junction had 7 bases not matched to a gene; V was cut back by 4 bases and J by 4 bases. The germline CDR1 and CDR2 sequences are SGHRS and YFSETQ. This chain's CDR3 is CASSPQGALNQPQHF. CDR3 nucleotides: TGCGCCAGCAGCCCGCAGGGGGCTCTAAATCAGCCCCAGCATTTT.

CDR3 in DNA: TGTGCCAGCAGCTGGGAGCGGGAGACGCAGTATTTT. Amino acid sequence: CASSWERETQYF. V gene TRBV5-4 combines with J gene TRBJ2-3; TRBD2 agrees at 8 bases. V lost 3 bases and J lost 9; bases outside the gene matches: 3. Germline V gene data show CDR1 as SGHNT and CDR2 as YYREEE (reference sequence). The CDR3 runs to 12 residues.

The J gene is TRBJ2-7, the V gene TRBV6-1; TRBD2 aligns across 7 bases. The V and J ends lost 7 bases and 7 bases, in that order; junction bases with no gene match: 13. This CDR3 spans 14 amino acids. The V gene's germline CDR1 is MNHNS and CDR2 SASEGT. The CDR3 sequence is CASNYLSGGMEQYF. In nucleotides, the CDR3 is TGTGCCAGCAACTATCTTTCGGGGGGAATGGAGCAGTACTTC.

The rearrangement joins TRBV6-6 to TRBJ1-6; the match to TRBD1 covers 7 bases. The trim removed 0 bases at V and 6 bases at J, leaving 2 bases unmatched. Germline V gives CDR1 MNHNY, CDR2 SVGAGI (reference sequence). This CDR3 is built from 15 residues. The CDR3 nucleotides are TGTGCCAGCAGTTACTCGACAGGGCCTAATTCACCCCTCCACTTT. Translating gives CASSYSTGPNSPLHF.

This clone counts as medium-sized (0.01 to 0.1%). The chain has TRBV4-2 and TRBJ1-1; D possibly corresponds to TRBD1 (5 bases). The CDR3 has 14 amino acids. The ends were cut back, 4 bases at V and 7 bases at J, with 16 bases in the middle. Germline V gene data show CDR1 as LGHNA and CDR2 as YNFKEQ. CDR3 DNA sequence: TGTGCCAGCAGCCCCTCAGCAGGCAGGGATGAAGCTTTCTTT. It yields the protein CASSPSAGRDEAFF.

This clone appeared once. This chain uses TRBV6-1 with TRBJ1-3, with a tentative D call TRBD1 (6 bases). The length of the CDR3 is 14 residues. Germline CDR1 and CDR2: MNHNS and SASEGT. The germline V and J ends were trimmed by 2 bases and 4 bases, with 9 bases remaining between them. The CDR3 sequence is CASSEQGNGNTIYF. CDR3 nucleotide sequence: TGTGCCAGCAGTGAACAGGGGAACGGAAACACCATATATTTT.

The rearrangement links TRBV9 to TRBJ1-1; TRBD1 might be the D (6 bases). The CDR3 is made up of 14 amino acids. V was clipped by 4 bases and J by 1 base, with 11 bases between them. Germline loops: CDR1 SGDLS, CDR2 YYNGEE. The CDR3 nucleotides are TGTGCCAGCAGCCTCGGACAGAGGAACACTGAAGCTTTCTTT. The encoded protein is CASSLGQRNTEAFF.

The V call is TRBV9, the J call TRBJ2-1; 10 bases match TRBD2. V was pared by 0 bases and J by 8 bases, with 8 bases of the junction left unmatched. Germline V CDR1 and CDR2: SGDLS, YYNGEE. The CDR3 runs 16 residues. For the CDR3, the DNA is TGTGCCAGCAGCGTAGTACCTAGCGGGAGTCTCGATGAGCAGTTCTTC. As protein: CASSVVPSGSLDEQFF.

V is TRBV13 and J is TRBJ2-1; 7 positions agree with TRBD2. The CDR3 has 15 residues. Germline assignment: CDR1 PRHDT and CDR2 FYEKMQ (reference sequence). The V and J ends lost 2 bases and 6 bases, in that order; junction bases with no gene match: 7. CDR3 coding DNA: TGTGCCAGCAGCTTAAGGACTAGGAATTCCAATGAGCAGTTCTTC. It encodes CASSLRTRNSNEQFF.

This sequence joins TRBV2 and TRBJ2-7; D perhaps matches TRBD1 (5 bases). CDR1 and CDR2 from the germline V gene are SNHLY and FYNNEI. Trimming cost V 4 bases and J 0 bases, with 10 bases left between them. This CDR3 region has 14 residues. CDR3 in DNA: TGTGCCAGCAGTGCAGGGAAGATCTCCTACGAGCAGTACTTC. Amino acids: CASSAGKISYEQYF.

The J gene is TRBJ1-1, the V gene TRBV5-1; D is ambiguous. Germline CDR1 reads SGHRS; CDR2 reads YFSETQ. Deletions cut 0 bases from V and 6 bases from J, with 15 bases between. This CDR3 has 15 amino acids. The CDR3 DNA follows: TGCGCCAGCAGCTTGGTTGGGCCGAGCTCCGCTGAAGCTTTCTTT. This translates into CASSLVGPSSAEAFF.

J is TRBJ1-2 and V is TRBV7-3; 7 bases line up with TRBD1. V shed 2 bases, J shed 8 bases, and the junction held 5 bases outside the gene matches. From germline, CDR1 is SGHTA and CDR2 FQGTGA. The CDR3 totals 13 residues. The CDR3 DNA is TGTGCCAGCAGCTTACAGGGGGACTTAGGCTACACCTTC. Protein: CASSLQGDLGYTF. The entire variable domain, with the rest obtained from reference TRBV7-3 and TRBJ1-2, is as follows: GAGVSQTPSNKVTEKGKYVELRCDPISGHTALYWYRQSLGQGPEFLIYFQGTGAADDSGLPNDRFFAVRPEGSVSTLKIQRTERGDSAVYLCASSLQGDLGYTFGSGTRLTVV.

The chain has TRBV29-1 and TRBJ2-5; TRBD1 agrees at 8 bases. The DNA matches TRBJ2-7 better at its end, which makes the J call doubtful. The V gene's germline CDR1 is SQVTM and CDR2 ANQGSEA. The CDR3 contains 13 residues. The CDR3 sequence: CSVEGGQVYEQYF. The CDR3 coding sequence is TGCAGCGTTGAAGGGGGACAGGTCTACGAGCAGTACTTC.

This rearrangement joins TRBV7-3 to TRBJ1-2; 7 nucleotides match TRBD1. Unmatched junction bases numbered 7, after V lost 5 bases and J lost 7 bases. The CDR3 spans 13 residues. Germline V gives CDR1 SGHTA, CDR2 FQGTGA. CDR3 in amino acids: CASSATGNSGYTF. The CDR3 DNA follows: TGTGCCAGCAGCGCGACAGGGAACAGTGGCTACACCTTC.

The J gene is TRBJ1-1, the V gene TRBV7-2; unclear D gene. V was trimmed by 4 bases and J by 1 base, leaving 7 bases between them. This CDR3 is 13 amino acids long. In germline, CDR1 is SGHTA, CDR2 FQGNSA. The DNA of the CDR3 is TGTGCCAGCAGCTCACAGAGGAACACTGAAGCTTTCTTT. This sequence encodes CASSSQRNTEAFF. The full variable domain, rest sourced from reference TRBV7-2 and TRBJ1-1, is GAGVSQSPSNKVTEKGKDVELRCDPISGHTALYWYRQSLGQGLEFLIYFQGNSAPDKSGLPSDRFSAERTGGSVSTLTIQRTQQEDSAVYLCASSSQRNTEAFFGQGTRLTVV.

This clone has only a few counts. The V and J genes are TRBV20-1 and TRBJ2-5, with D perhaps matching TRBD1 (5 bases). The CDR3 has 11 residues. CDR1 and CDR2 (germline): DFQATT, SNEGSKA (reference sequence). CDR3 residues: CKTDWMETQYF. The CDR3 coding sequence is TGCAAGACAGATTGGATGGAGACCCAGTACTTC.